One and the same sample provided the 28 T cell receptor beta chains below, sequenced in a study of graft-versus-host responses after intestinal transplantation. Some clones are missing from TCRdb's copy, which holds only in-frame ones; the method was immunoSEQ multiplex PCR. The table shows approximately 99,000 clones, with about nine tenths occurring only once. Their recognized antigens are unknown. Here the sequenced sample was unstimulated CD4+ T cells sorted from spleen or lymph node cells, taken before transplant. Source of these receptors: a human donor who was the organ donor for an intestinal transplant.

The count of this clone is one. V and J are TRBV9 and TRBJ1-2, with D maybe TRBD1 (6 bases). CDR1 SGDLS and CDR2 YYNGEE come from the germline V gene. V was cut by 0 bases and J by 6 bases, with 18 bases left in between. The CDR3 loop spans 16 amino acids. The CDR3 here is CASSVGGQGKWDGYTF. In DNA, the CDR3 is TGTGCCAGCAGCGTAGGGGGTCAGGGGAAGTGGGATGGCTACACCTTC.

The CDR3 spells CASSPGGAPYNEQFF. Written as DNA, the CDR3 is TGCGCCAGCAGCCCCGGGGGGGCCCCCTACAATGAGCAGTTCTTC. The V and J genes are TRBV4-3 and TRBJ2-1, with 8 positions matching TRBD2. Germline trimming cut 4 bases from V and 2 bases from J; bases unmatched to any gene: 4. This CDR3 contains 15 residues. Germline CDR1 reads LGHNA; CDR2 reads YSLEER.

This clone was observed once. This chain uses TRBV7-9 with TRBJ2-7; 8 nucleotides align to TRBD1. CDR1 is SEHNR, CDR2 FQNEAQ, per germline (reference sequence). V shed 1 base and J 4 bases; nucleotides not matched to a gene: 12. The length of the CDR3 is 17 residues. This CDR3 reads CASSLEGRGRRLYEQYF. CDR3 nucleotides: TGTGCCAGCAGCTTAGAAGGCAGGGGGCGCCGCCTTTACGAGCAGTACTTC.

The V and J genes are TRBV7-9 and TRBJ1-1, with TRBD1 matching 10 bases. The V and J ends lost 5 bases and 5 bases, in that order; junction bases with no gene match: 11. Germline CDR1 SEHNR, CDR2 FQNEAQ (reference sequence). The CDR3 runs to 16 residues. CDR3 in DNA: TGTGCCAGCAGCCTCAGCGGACAGGGGGGTTGGACTGAAGCTTTCTTT. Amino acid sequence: CASSLSGQGGWTEAFF.

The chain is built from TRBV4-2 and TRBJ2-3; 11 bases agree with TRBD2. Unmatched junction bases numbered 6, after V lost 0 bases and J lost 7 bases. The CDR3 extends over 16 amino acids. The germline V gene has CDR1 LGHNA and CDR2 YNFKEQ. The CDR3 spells CASSQDKLAGVHTQYF. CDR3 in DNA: TGTGCCAGCAGCCAAGATAAACTAGCGGGGGTCCATACGCAGTATTTT.

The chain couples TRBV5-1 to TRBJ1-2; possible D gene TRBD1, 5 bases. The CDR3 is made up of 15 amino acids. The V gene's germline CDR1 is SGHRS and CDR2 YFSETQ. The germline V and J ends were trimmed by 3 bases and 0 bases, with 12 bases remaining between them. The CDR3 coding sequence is TGCGCCAGCAGCTGGGGAGGGACCTCTAACTATGGCTACACCTTC. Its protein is CASSWGGTSNYGYTF. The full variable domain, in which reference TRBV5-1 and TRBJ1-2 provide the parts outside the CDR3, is KAGVTQTPRYLIKTRGQQVTLSCSPISGHRSVSWYQQTPGQGLQFLFEYFSETQRNKGNFPGRFSGRQFSNSRSEMNVSTLELGDSALYLCASSWGGTSNYGYTFGSGTRLTVV.

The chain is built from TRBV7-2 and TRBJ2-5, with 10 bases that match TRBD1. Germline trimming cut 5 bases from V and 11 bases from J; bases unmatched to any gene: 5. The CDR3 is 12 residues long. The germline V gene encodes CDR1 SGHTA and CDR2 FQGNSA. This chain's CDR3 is CASSPGTGEQYF. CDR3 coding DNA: TGTGCCAGCAGCCCCGGGACAGGGGAGCAGTACTTC.

The CDR3 sequence: CASSQVSIGAFANQPQHF. DNA of the CDR3: TGTGCCAGCAGCCAAGTTAGTATTGGGGCCTTTGCAAATCAGCCCCAGCATTTT. The chain has TRBV4-2 and TRBJ1-5; weak D call: TRBD1 (5 bases). The V end lost 1 base, the J end lost 4 bases, and 20 bases lay between the germline ends. Looked up from germline, CDR1 is LGHNA and CDR2 is YNFKEQ. CDR3 size: 18 residues.

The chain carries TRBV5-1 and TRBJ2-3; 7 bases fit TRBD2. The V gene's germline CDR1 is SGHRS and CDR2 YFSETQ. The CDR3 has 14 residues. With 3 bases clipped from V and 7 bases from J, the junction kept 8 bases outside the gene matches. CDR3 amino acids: CASSWGGERNTQYF. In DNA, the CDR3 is TGCGCCAGCAGCTGGGGGGGGGAGAGAAATACGCAGTATTTT.

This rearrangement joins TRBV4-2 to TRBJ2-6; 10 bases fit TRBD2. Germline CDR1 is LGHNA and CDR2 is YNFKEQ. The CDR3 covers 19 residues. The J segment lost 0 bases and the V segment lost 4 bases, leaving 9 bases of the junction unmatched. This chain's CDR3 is CASSPILLAGLSGANVLTF. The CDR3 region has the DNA TGTGCCAGCAGCCCCATCCTACTAGCGGGGCTCTCTGGGGCCAACGTCCTGACTTTC.

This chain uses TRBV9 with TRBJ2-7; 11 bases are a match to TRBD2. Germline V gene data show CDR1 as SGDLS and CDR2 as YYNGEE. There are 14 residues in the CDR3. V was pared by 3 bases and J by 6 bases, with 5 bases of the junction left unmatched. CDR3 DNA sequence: TGTGCCAGCAGCGCCACTAGCGGGGGAGCCGAGCAGTACTTC. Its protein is CASSATSGGAEQYF.

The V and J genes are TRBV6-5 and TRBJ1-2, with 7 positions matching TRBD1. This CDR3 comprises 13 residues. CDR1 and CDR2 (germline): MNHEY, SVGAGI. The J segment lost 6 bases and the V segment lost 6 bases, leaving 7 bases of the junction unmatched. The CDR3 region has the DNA TGTGCCAGCAGGAAACAGGGGTTTAATGGCTACACCTTC. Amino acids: CASRKQGFNGYTF.

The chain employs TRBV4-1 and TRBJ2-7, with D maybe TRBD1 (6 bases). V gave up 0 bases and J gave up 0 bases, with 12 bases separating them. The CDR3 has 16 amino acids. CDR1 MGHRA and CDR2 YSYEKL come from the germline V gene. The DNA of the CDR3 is TGCGCCAGCAGCCAAGATCAGGGACACCTCTCCTACGAGCAGTACTTC. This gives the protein CASSQDQGHLSYEQYF.

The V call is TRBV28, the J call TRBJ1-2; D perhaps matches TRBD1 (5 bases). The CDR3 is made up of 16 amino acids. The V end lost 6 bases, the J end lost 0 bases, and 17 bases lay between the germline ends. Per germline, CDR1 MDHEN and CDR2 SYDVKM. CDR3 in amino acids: CASSPPRYRSNYGYTF. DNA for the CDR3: TGTGCCAGCAGCCCCCCCAGGTACAGGTCTAACTATGGCTACACCTTC.

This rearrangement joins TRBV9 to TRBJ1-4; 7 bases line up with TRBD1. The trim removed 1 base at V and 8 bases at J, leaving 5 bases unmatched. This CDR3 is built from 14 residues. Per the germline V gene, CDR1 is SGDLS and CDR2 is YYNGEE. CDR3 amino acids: CASSVRGRGEKLFF. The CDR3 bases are TGTGCCAGCAGCGTAAGGGGGCGAGGAGAAAAACTGTTTTTT.

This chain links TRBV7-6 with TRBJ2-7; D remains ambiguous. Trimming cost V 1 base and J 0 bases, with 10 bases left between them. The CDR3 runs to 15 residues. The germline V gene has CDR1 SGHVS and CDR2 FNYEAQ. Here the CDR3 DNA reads TGTGCCAGCAGCTTAGGTGCGCAGGCCTCCTACGAGCAGTACTTC. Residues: CASSLGAQASYEQYF.

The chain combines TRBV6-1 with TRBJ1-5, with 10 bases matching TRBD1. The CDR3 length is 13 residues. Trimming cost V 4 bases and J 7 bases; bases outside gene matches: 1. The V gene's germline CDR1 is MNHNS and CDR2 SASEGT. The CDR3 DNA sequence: TGTGCCAGCAGTGGGGACAGGGGACAGCCCCAGCATTTT. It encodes CASSGDRGQPQHF.

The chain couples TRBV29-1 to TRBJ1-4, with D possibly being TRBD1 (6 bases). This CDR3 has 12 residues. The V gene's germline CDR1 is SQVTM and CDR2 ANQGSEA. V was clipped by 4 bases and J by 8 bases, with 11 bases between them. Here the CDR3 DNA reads TGCAGCGTTGTGCAGGGGAAGGAAAAACTGTTTTTT. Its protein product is CSVVQGKEKLFF.

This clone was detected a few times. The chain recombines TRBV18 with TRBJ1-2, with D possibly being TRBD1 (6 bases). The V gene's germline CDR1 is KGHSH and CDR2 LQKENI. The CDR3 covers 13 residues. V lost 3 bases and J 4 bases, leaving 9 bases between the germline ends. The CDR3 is CASSPGHLYGYTF. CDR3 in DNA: TGTGCCAGCTCACCGGGACACCTCTATGGCTACACCTTC.

The CDR3 sequence is CASRRGDNTGELFF. The CDR3 nucleotides read TGTGCCAGCAGACGGGGGGACAACACCGGGGAGCTGTTTTTT. The chain joins TRBV7-3 to TRBJ2-2; 7 bases map to TRBD2. V lost 6 bases and J lost 2; bases outside the gene matches: 3. Germline-derived CDR1 and CDR2 are SGHTA and FQGTGA. The CDR3 contains 14 residues.

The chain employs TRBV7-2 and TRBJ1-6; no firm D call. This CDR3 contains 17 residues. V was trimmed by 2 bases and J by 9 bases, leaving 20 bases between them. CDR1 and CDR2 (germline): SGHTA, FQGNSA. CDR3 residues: CASSLWGARADFSPLHF. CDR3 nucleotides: TGTGCCAGCAGCTTATGGGGAGCACGGGCGGATTTTTCACCCCTCCACTTT.

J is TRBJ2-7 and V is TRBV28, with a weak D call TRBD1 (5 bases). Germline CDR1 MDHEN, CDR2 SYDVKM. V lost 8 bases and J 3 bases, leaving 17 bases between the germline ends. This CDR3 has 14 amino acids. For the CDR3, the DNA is TGTGCCAGCCGTCGAAGGGGCCTTCACTACGAGCAGTACTTC. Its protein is CASRRRGLHYEQYF.

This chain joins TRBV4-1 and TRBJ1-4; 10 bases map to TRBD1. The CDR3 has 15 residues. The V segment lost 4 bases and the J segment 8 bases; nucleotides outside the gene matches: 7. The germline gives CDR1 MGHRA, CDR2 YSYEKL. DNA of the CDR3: TGCGCCAGCAGCCCCGCGGGACAGGGGTGGGAAAAACTGTTTTTT. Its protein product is CASSPAGQGWEKLFF.

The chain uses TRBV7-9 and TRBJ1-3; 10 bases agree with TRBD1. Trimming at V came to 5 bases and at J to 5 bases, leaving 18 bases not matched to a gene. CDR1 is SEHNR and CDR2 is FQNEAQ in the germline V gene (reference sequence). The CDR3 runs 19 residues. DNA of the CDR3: TGTGCCAGCAGCCTCACTCCCCGGGCGGGACAGGGGAGTCGAAACACCATATATTTT. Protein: CASSLTPRAGQGSRNTIYF.

For the CDR3, the DNA is TGTGCCAGCTCGCAACAGGGGTTCATGAACACTGAAGCTTTCTTT. Its protein product is CASSQQGFMNTEAFF. V gene TRBV18 combines with J gene TRBJ1-1; TRBD1 agrees at 7 bases. The germline CDR1 and CDR2 sequences are KGHSH and LQKENI. The length of the CDR3 is 15 residues. The V and J ends lost 6 bases and 0 bases, in that order; junction bases with no gene match: 7.

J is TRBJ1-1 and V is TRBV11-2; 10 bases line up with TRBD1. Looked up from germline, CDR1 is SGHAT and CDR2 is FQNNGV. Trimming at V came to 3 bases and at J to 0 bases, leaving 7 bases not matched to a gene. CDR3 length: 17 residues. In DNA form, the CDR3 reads TGTGCCAGCAGCTTCTCCGGGACAGGGGTCATGAACACTGAAGCTTTCTTT. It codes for CASSFSGTGVMNTEAFF.

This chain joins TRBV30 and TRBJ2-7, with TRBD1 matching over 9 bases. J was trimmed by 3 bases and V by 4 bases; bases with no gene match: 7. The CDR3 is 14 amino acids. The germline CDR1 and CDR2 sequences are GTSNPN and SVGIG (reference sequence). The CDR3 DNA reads TGTGCCTGGACCCCCGGACAGGGGAGCTACGAGCAGTACTTC. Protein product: CAWTPGQGSYEQYF. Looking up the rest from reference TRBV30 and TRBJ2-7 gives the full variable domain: SQTIHQWPATLVQPVGSPLSLECTVEGTSNPNLYWYRQAAGRGLQLLFYSVGIGQISSEVPQNLSASRPQDRQFILSSKKLLLSDSGFYLCAWTPGQGSYEQYFGPGTRLTVT.

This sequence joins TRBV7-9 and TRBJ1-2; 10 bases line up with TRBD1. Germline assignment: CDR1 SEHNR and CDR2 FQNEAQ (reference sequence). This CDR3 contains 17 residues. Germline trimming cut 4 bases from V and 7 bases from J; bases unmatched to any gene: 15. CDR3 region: CASSYRTGGSVVAGYTF. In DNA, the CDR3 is TGTGCCAGCAGCTACCGGACAGGGGGATCTGTAGTGGCTGGCTACACCTTC.